What follows are 24 T cell receptor beta chains derived from one specimen sequenced in a study of cytomegalovirus exposure and HLA in healthy donors. Using immunoSEQ multiplex PCR, the repertoire was profiled, and TCRdb retains in-frame clones only, with some absent. The sample has about 64,000 clones; roughly 94% are singletons. The sequenced sample was PBMCs. The receptors originated from a woman younger than 30 in good health and CMV-seropositive.

The V gene is TRBV28, the J gene TRBJ1-1; D not certain. Germline values: CDR1 MDHEN, CDR2 SYDVKM. This CDR3 has 12 amino acids. Trimming removed 2 bases from V and 9 bases from J, with 10 bases in between. The CDR3 DNA sequence: TGTGCCAGCAGTTTAAGGCAGGTAAAAGCTTTCTTT. Its protein product is CASSLRQVKAFF.

J is TRBJ2-7 and V is TRBV27; D not certain. V shed 4 bases and J shed 1 base, with 8 bases lying between them. The CDR3 contains 13 residues. Germline CDR1 MNHEY, CDR2 SMNVEV (reference sequence). The CDR3 bases are TGTGCCAGCAGTTCACGACTTTCCTACGAGCAGTACTTC. Amino acid sequence: CASSSRLSYEQYF.

This CDR3 reads CASSQEAGVGYEQYF. CDR3 nucleotide sequence: TGTGCCAGCAGCCAAGAGGCGGGAGTGGGATACGAGCAGTACTTC. The V and J genes are TRBV4-2 and TRBJ2-7, with 7 bases aligning to TRBD2. Germline CDR1 LGHNA, CDR2 YNFKEQ. J was trimmed by 4 bases and V by 0 bases; bases with no gene match: 6. CDR3 length: 15 residues.

The gene calls are TRBV2 and TRBJ2-2, with TRBD2 matching over 7 bases. Germline V lookup: CDR1 SNHLY, CDR2 FYNNEI. The trim removed 6 bases at V and 2 bases at J, leaving 9 bases unmatched. This CDR3 has 16 amino acids. This chain's CDR3 is CASRVQGGGNTGELFF. The CDR3 coding sequence is TGTGCCAGCAGGGTTCAGGGCGGGGGAAACACCGGGGAGCTGTTTTTT.

This chain joins TRBV29-1 and TRBJ2-7; TRBD1 matches 7 bases. The germline gives CDR1 SQVTM, CDR2 ANQGSEA. The length of the CDR3 is 12 residues. The junction had 4 bases not matched to a gene; V was cut back by 4 bases and J by 4 bases. In DNA form, the CDR3 reads TGCAGCGTTGTAGGGGGCGGGTACGAGCAGTACTTC. It translates to CSVVGGGYEQYF.

The genes are TRBV5-1 and TRBJ2-2, with 8 bases that match TRBD2. Germline V gene sequence: CDR1 SGHRS, CDR2 YFSETQ. This CDR3 region has 17 residues. The trim removed 1 base at V and 4 bases at J, leaving 9 bases unmatched. Here the CDR3 DNA reads TGCGCCAGCAGCTTGATTGCGGGGGGTACCCGCACCGGGGAGCTGTTTTTT. It is translated as CASSLIAGGTRTGELFF.

V and J are TRBV11-2 and TRBJ1-1, with TRBD1 matching over 9 bases. The CDR3 runs 15 residues. Germline lookup yields CDR1 SGHAT and CDR2 FQNNGV. Losses at the gene ends were 5 bases for V and 5 bases for J; bases not matched to a gene: 9. The CDR3 DNA is TGTGCCAGCAGCCGAGTCGGGACAGGGACAACTGAAGCTTTCTTT. Encoded protein: CASSRVGTGTTEAFF.

The V and J genes are TRBV4-3 and TRBJ1-4; D is undetermined. This CDR3 comprises 15 residues. Germline lookup yields CDR1 LGHNA and CDR2 YSLEER. V was cut by 6 bases and J by 5 bases, with 16 bases left in between. In DNA form, the CDR3 reads TGCGCCAGCAGACCCTCAGCCCTGGAGAATGAAAAACTGTTTTTT. It translates to CASRPSALENEKLFF.

As DNA, the CDR3 is TGTGCCAGCAGTGAAGAGTGGAACACTGAAGCTTTCTTT. It is translated as CASSEEWNTEAFF. The V and J genes are TRBV25-1 and TRBJ1-1, with D uncertain. CDR1 is MGHDK, CDR2 SYGVNS, per germline. With 2 bases removed from V and 1 base from J, the gap between germline ends came to 5 bases. The CDR3 runs 13 residues.

The rearrangement links TRBV28 to TRBJ2-1; 8 bases agree with TRBD2. J gave up 0 bases and V 8 bases, and 12 bases lay outside the gene matches. Germline assignment: CDR1 MDHEN and CDR2 SYDVKM. The CDR3 length is 17 residues. The CDR3 sequence: CASYRVAGRSSYNEQFF. CDR3 coding DNA: TGTGCCAGCTATAGGGTAGCGGGGCGAAGCTCCTACAATGAGCAGTTCTTC.

This sequence joins TRBV9 and TRBJ1-3; 8 nucleotides line up with TRBD1. V lost 3 bases, J lost 3 bases, and 14 bases stayed unmatched. CDR3 length: 18 amino acids. Germline values: CDR1 SGDLS, CDR2 YYNGEE. Here the CDR3 reads CASSANYRDRGHGNTIYF. CDR3 coding DNA: TGTGCCAGCAGCGCAAACTACCGCGACAGGGGTCATGGAAACACCATATATTTT.

The rearrangement joins TRBV19 to TRBJ2-1; the match to TRBD2 covers 11 bases. The CDR3 contains 15 residues. Germline V gene data show CDR1 as LNHDA and CDR2 as SQIVND (reference sequence). The junction had 6 bases not matched to a gene; V was cut back by 3 bases and J by 8 bases. CDR3 DNA: TGTGCCAGTAGTATCACTAGCGGGAGATTCGATGAGCAGTTCTTC. Translating it yields CASSITSGRFDEQFF.

This chain joins TRBV5-5 and TRBJ2-7; TRBD1 aligns across 7 bases. The CDR3 is made up of 16 amino acids. Trimming removed 5 bases from V and 3 bases from J; junction bases left unmatched: 14. The V gene's germline CDR1 is SGHKS and CDR2 YYEKEE (reference sequence). This CDR3 is CASSTQGVLQNYEQYF. In DNA form, the CDR3 reads TGTGCCAGCAGTACTCAGGGGGTCCTCCAAAACTACGAGCAGTACTTC.

V gene TRBV4-3 combines with J gene TRBJ1-6, with D hard to call. Germline V gene sequence: CDR1 LGHNA, CDR2 YSLEER. Trimming left V 1 base short and J 10 bases short, with 20 bases between. The CDR3 consists of 17 residues. CDR3 sequence: CASSQVNGLGGGSPLHF. The CDR3 DNA reads as TGCGCCAGCAGCCAAGTGAACGGTCTGGGAGGAGGATCACCCCTCCACTTT.

The J gene is TRBJ2-3, the V gene TRBV9; D is perhaps TRBD2 (6 bases). In germline, CDR1 is SGDLS, CDR2 YYNGEE. CDR3 length: 14 residues. V was cut by 5 bases and J by 4 bases, with 14 bases left in between. CDR3 residues: CASSGGGPSDTQYF. Here the CDR3 DNA reads TGTGCCAGCAGTGGAGGAGGGCCGTCAGATACGCAGTATTTT.

The chain links TRBV5-6 to TRBJ2-7, with a tentative D call TRBD2 (6 bases). V was trimmed by 0 bases and J by 2 bases, leaving 9 bases between them. The CDR3 totals 14 residues. Germline lookup yields CDR1 SGHDT and CDR2 YYEEEE. CDR3 in DNA: TGTGCCAGCAGCTTGGGGCTAGCGCCCTACGAGCAGTACTTC. Translation gives CASSLGLAPYEQYF.

The chain is built from TRBV11-2 and TRBJ1-5; 7 bases align to TRBD1. Losses at the gene ends were 4 bases for V and 1 base for J; bases not matched to a gene: 10. The CDR3 is 17 amino acids. CDR1 and CDR2 (germline): SGHAT, FQNNGV. DNA of the CDR3: TGTGCCAGCAGCTCCACCACAGGGGATGGGAGCAATCAGCCCCAGCATTTT. Encoded protein: CASSSTTGDGSNQPQHF. Complete variable domain (other parts from reference TRBV11-2 and TRBJ1-5): EAGVAQSPRYKIIEKRQSVAFWCNPISGHATLYWYQQILGQGPKLLIQFQNNGVVDDSQLPKDRFSAERLKGVDSTLKIQPAKLEDSAVYLCASSSTTGDGSNQPQHFGDGTRLSIL.

The chain combines TRBV11-2 with TRBJ2-2; D is uncertain. Trimming stripped 0 bases from V and 7 bases from J, with 6 bases between. Germline CDR1 is SGHAT and CDR2 is FQNNGV. CDR3 length: 13 residues. DNA for the CDR3: TGTGCCAGCAGCTTAGACTATCACGGGGAGCTGTTTTTT. Protein: CASSLDYHGELFF. The full variable domain, rest sourced from reference TRBV11-2 and TRBJ2-2, is EAGVAQSPRYKIIEKRQSVAFWCNPISGHATLYWYQQILGQGPKLLIQFQNNGVVDDSQLPKDRFSAERLKGVDSTLKIQPAKLEDSAVYLCASSLDYHGELFFGEGSRLTVL.

The genes are TRBV4-2 and TRBJ2-2, with TRBD2 matching over 7 bases. The CDR3 consists of 16 residues. Germline V lookup: CDR1 LGHNA, CDR2 YNFKEQ. Losses at the gene ends were 8 bases for V and 0 bases for J; bases not matched to a gene: 9. CDR3 nucleotides: TGTGCCAGCGGGAGGGTCGGGAATACGAACACCGGGGAGCTGTTTTTT. Protein product: CASGRVGNTNTGELFF.

In DNA form, the CDR3 reads TGCGCCAGCAGCCAAGCTGCCAGCTCTGGAAACACCATATATTTT. Translation gives CASSQAASSGNTIYF. The genes are TRBV4-3 and TRBJ1-3, with no clear D. The CDR3 contains 15 residues. Trimming removed 1 base at V and 0 bases at J, with 7 bases between. CDR1 is LGHNA and CDR2 is YSLEER in the germline V gene.

This clone was observed a handful of times. This chain links TRBV6-5 with TRBJ1-1, with 7 bases matching TRBD1. CDR1 and CDR2 from the germline V gene are MNHEY and SVGAGI. J lost 0 bases, V lost 6 bases, and 4 bases had no gene match. The CDR3 is 14 amino acids. This chain's CDR3 is CASRTTGLNTEAFF. The CDR3 DNA sequence: TGTGCCAGCAGAACGACAGGGCTGAACACTGAAGCTTTCTTT.

V and J are TRBV11-1 and TRBJ2-3; 9 bases align to TRBD1. Germline loops: CDR1 SGHAT, CDR2 FQDESV (reference sequence). Losses at the gene ends were 7 bases for V and 5 bases for J; bases not matched to a gene: 10. This CDR3 is built from 15 residues. The CDR3 nucleotides read TGTGCCAGCACCGTGACAGGGGGTCATTTAGATACGCAGTATTTT. Translation: CASTVTGGHLDTQYF. Filled out from reference TRBV11-1 and TRBJ2-3, the complete variable domain reads EAEVAQSPRYKITEKSQAVAFWCDPISGHATLYWYRQILGQGPELLVQFQDESVVDDSQLPKDRFSAERLKGVDSTLKIQPAELGDSAMYLCASTVTGGHLDTQYFGPGTRLTVL.

The rearrangement joins TRBV4-3 to TRBJ2-5; TRBD2 matches 9 bases. This CDR3 is built from 16 residues. After removal of 4 bases from V and 5 bases from J, the junction contained 11 bases not matched to a gene. Germline CDR1 and CDR2: LGHNA and YSLEER. CDR3 amino acids: CASSRGPGLAGETQYF. DNA of the CDR3: TGCGCCAGCAGCCGCGGCCCGGGACTAGCTGGTGAGACCCAGTACTTC.

The chain combines TRBV4-2 with TRBJ2-1; weak D call: TRBD2 (7 bases). The V end lost 2 bases, the J end lost 1 base, and 12 bases lay between the germline ends. This CDR3 comprises 16 residues. The germline gives CDR1 LGHNA, CDR2 YNFKEQ. The CDR3 coding sequence is TGTGCCAGCAGCCAATCGGGGGGCTATTCCTACAATGAGCAGTTCTTC. This translates into CASSQSGGYSYNEQFF.